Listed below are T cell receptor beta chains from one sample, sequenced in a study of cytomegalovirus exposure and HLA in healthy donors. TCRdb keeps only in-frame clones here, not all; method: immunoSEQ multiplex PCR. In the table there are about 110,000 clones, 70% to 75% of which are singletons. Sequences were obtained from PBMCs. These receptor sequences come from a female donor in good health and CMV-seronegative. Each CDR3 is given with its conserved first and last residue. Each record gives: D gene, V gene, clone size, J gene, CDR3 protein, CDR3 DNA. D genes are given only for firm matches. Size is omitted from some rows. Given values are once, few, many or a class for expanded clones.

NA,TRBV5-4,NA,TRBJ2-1,CASSRVPSSYNEQFF,TGTGCCAGCAGCCGGGTCCCCTCCTCCTACAATGAGCAGTTCTTC
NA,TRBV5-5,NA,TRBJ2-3,CASSLLQGTDTQYF,TGTGCCAGCAGCTTGTTGCAGGGAACAGATACGCAGTATTTT
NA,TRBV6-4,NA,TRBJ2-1,CAGTRRNEQFF,TGTGCCGGCACGAGGCGGAATGAGCAGTTCTTC
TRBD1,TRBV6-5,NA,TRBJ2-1,CASQRQGAIGNEQFF,TGTGCCAGCCAACGACAGGGGGCGATTGGGAATGAGCAGTTCTTC
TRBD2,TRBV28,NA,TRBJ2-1,CASSLGLAGVREQFF,TGTGCCAGCAGCTTGGGACTAGCGGGAGTTCGTGAGCAGTTCTTC
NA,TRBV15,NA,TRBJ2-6,CATSTDNSGANVLTF,TGTGCCACCAGCACCGACAACTCTGGGGCCAACGTCCTGACTTTC
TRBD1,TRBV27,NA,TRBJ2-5,CASSRDRGRETQYF,TGTGCCAGCAGTCGGGACAGGGGACGGGAGACCCAGTACTTC
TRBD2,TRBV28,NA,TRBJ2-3,CASSFVLAGGDTDTQYF,TGTGCCAGCAGTTTCGTGTTAGCGGGAGGGGACACAGATACGCAGTATTTT
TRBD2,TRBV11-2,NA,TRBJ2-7,CASSFSRGSYEQYF,TGTGCCAGCAGCTTTTCGCGGGGGTCCTACGAGCAGTACTTC
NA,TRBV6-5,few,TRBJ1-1,CASRKGWSEAFF,TGTGCCAGCAGAAAGGGGTGGTCGGAAGCTTTCTTT
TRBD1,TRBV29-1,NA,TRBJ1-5,CSVKGTGSNQPQHF,TGCAGCGTTAAGGGGACAGGGAGCAATCAGCCCCAGCATTTT
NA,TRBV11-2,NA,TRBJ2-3,CASSLGLLAVDTQYF,TGTGCCAGCAGCTTAGGCTTACTAGCCGTAGATACGCAGTATTTT
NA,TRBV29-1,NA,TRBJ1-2,CSVGRGSGYTF,TGCAGCGTTGGGAGGGGTAGTGGCTACACCTTC
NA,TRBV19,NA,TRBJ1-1,CASTLGLGAFF,TGTGCCAGTACCTTAGGACTCGGAGCTTTCTTT
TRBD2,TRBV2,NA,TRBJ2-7,CASSQSGRGAYEQYF,TGTGCCAGCAGTCAAAGCGGGAGAGGTGCCTACGAGCAGTACTTC
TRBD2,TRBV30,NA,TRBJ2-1,CAWRFGLASEQFF,TGTGCCTGGAGGTTTGGACTAGCGAGTGAGCAGTTCTTC
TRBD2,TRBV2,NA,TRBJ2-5,CASSEEREGPETQYF,TGTGCCAGCAGTGAGGAACGGGAGGGCCCGGAGACCCAGTACTTC
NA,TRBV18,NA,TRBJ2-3,CASSPSSFGGSTDTQYF,TGTGCCAGCTCACCGTCGAGTTTTGGGGGCAGCACAGATACGCAGTATTTT
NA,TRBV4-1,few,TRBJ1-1,CASSQAGDPQNTEAFF,TGCGCCAGCAGCCAAGCAGGGGACCCTCAGAACACTGAAGCTTTCTTT
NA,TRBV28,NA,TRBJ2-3,CASSGRLEGGDTQYF,TGTGCCAGCAGTGGGAGGCTGGAAGGTGGAGATACGCAGTATTTT
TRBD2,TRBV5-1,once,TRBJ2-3,CASSPRGDRAPDTQYF,TGCGCCAGCAGCCCCCGGGGGGATCGGGCCCCAGATACGCAGTATTTT
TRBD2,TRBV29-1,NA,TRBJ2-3,CSVEGGLAGVPDTQYF,TGCAGCGTTGAAGGGGGACTAGCGGGAGTTCCAGATACGCAGTATTTT
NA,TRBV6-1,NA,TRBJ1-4,CASSVPPGGSEKLFF,TGTGCCAGCAGTGTACCCCCGGGAGGGTCCGAAAAACTGTTTTTT
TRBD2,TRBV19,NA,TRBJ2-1,CASSYSGRHDEQFF,TGTGCCAGTTCCTACAGCGGGAGGCACGATGAGCAGTTCTTC
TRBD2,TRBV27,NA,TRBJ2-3,CASSFGAGRTDTQYF,TGTGCCAGCAGTTTCGGAGCGGGACGCACAGATACGCAGTATTTT
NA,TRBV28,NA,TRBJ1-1,CASTRGRTGGF,TGTGCCAGCACCCGAGGGAGAACCGGCGGCTTT
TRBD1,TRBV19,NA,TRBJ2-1,CASRRRRTGGDNEQFF,TGTGCCAGTAGGAGACGGAGGACAGGGGGTGACAATGAGCAGTTCTTC
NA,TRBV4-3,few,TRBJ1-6,CASSQDGGGLPLHF,TGCGCCAGCAGCCAAGATGGCGGGGGCTTACCCCTCCACTTT
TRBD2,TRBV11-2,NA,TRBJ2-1,CASSRTSGTVNEQFF,TGTGCCAGCAGTCGGACTAGCGGGACCGTAAATGAGCAGTTCTTC
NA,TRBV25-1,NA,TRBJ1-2,CASSKQANYGYTF,TGTGCCAGCAGTAAACAGGCGAACTATGGCTACACCTTC
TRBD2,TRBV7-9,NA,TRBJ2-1,CASSLVPLGLARYNEQFF,TGTGCCAGCAGCTTAGTGCCCTTGGGACTAGCGCGCTACAATGAGCAGTTCTTC
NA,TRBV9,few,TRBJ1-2,CASSARGRLNYGYTF,TGTGCCAGCAGCGCCCGAGGTAGGCTAAACTATGGCTACACCTTC
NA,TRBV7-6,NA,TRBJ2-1,CASSQVRARSYNEQFF,TGTGCCAGCAGCCAGGTCAGGGCCCGCTCCTACAATGAGCAGTTCTTC
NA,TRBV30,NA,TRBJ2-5,CAWSVNRQTGTQYF,TGTGCCTGGAGTGTGAATCGACAGACCGGGACCCAGTACTTC
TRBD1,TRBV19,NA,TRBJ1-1,CASSIGDRGSEAFF,TGTGCCAGTAGTATCGGGGACAGGGGTTCTGAAGCTTTCTTT
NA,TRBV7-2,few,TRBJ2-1,CASSFLPGTSSYNEQFF,TGTGCCAGCAGCTTCCTACCGGGAACAAGCTCCTACAATGAGCAGTTCTTC
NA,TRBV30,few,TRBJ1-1,CAWATGITEAFF,TGTGCCTGGGCTACCGGGATCACTGAAGCTTTCTTT
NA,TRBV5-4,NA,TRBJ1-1,CASSLSVGQTNTEAFF,TGTGCCAGCAGCTTGTCTGTGGGACAAACTAACACTGAAGCTTTCTTT
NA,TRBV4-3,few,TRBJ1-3,CASSQDIGNTIYF,TGCGCCAGCAGCCAAGATATCGGAAACACCATATATTTT
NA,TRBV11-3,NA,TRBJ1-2,CASSRGNYGYTF,TGTGCCAGCTCGCGCGGAAACTATGGCTACACCTTC
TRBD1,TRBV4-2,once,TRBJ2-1,CASSQDDRGRNNEQFF,TGTGCCAGCAGCCAAGACGACAGGGGGCGAAACAATGAGCAGTTCTTC
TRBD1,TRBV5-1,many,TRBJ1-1,CASSSGQGNTEAFF,TGCGCCAGCAGCTCGGGACAGGGGAACACTGAAGCTTTCTTT
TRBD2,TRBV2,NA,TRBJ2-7,CASRGLAGEAAGYF,TGTGCCAGCAGGGGCCTAGCGGGAGAGGCTGCGGGGTACTTC
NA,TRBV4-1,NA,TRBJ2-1,CASSERGFNEQFF,TGCGCCAGCAGCGAAAGGGGGTTCAATGAGCAGTTCTTC
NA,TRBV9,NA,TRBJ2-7,CASSAGKEQYF,TGTGCCAGCAGCGCCGGGAAGGAGCAGTACTTC
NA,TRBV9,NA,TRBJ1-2,CASSVGGGSAYGYTF,TGTGCCAGCAGCGTAGGGGGGGGGTCGGCCTATGGCTACACCTTC
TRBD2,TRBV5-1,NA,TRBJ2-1,CASSFRTSEEQFF,TGCGCCAGCAGCTTTCGAACTAGCGAGGAGCAGTTCTTC
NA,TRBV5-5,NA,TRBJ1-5,CASSFSSNQPQHF,TGTGCCAGCAGCTTTTCAAGCAATCAGCCCCAGCATTTT
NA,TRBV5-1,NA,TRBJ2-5,CASTLGHHQETQYF,TGCGCCAGCACGCTGGGACACCATCAAGAGACCCAGTACTTC
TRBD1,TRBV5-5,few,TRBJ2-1,CASSHLRGRYNEQFF,TGTGCCAGCAGCCATTTAAGGGGGCGGTACAATGAGCAGTTCTTC
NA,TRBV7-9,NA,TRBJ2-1,CASSPPLPRHYNEQFF,TGTGCCAGCAGCCCCCCTCTCCCACGACATTACAATGAGCAGTTCTTC
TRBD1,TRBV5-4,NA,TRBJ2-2,CASSLGGTGGKKLFF,TGTGCCAGCAGCTTGGGGGGGACAGGGGGGAAGAAGCTGTTTTTT